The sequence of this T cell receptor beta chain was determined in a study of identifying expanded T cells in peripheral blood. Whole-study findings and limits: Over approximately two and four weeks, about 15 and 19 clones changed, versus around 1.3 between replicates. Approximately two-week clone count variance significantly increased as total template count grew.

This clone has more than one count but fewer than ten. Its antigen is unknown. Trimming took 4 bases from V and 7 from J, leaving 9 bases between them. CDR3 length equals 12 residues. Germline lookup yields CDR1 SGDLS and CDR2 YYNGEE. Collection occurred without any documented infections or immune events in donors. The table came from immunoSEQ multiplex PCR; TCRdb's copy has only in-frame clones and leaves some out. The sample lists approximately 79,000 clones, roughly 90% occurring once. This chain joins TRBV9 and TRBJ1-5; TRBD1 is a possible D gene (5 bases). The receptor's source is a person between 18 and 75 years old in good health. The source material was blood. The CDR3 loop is CASSLREQPQHF. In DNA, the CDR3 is TGTGCCAGCAGCCTCAGGGAGCAGCCCCAGCATTTT.